This TCR beta chain was obtained from a study of blood T cell repertoires in COVID-19. Study-level background: COVID-19 samples from acute and convalescent phases originated in the United States, Italy and Spain. The cDNA or gDNA used as material had been derived from T cells, B-cell-depleted T cells, or PBMCs.

Trimming at V came to 3 bases and at J to 1 base, leaving 5 bases not matched to a gene. Per the germline V gene, CDR1 is MNHEY and CDR2 is SMNVEV (reference sequence). This CDR3 has 15 residues. Source study methods: Amplification of reference gene primers provided the estimated nucleated cell counts. The method was immunoSEQ multiplex PCR; TCRdb's version includes in-frame clones alone and lacks a portion of them. V and J calls and clone size come straight from that table; D and trimming were deduced from the DNA. The data show 300,000 or so clones, with approximately 90% seen just once and approximately 7.2% held by the top ten.

V usage is TRBV27 and J usage is TRBJ2-7; 8 nucleotides align to TRBD2. Sample: peripheral blood. The receptor was derived from a woman aged 25 to 39 who had recovered from COVID-19. The CDR3 loop is CASSLSGGMSYEQYF. For the CDR3, the DNA is TGTGCCAGCAGTTTGAGCGGGGGAATGTCCTACGAGCAGTACTTC.